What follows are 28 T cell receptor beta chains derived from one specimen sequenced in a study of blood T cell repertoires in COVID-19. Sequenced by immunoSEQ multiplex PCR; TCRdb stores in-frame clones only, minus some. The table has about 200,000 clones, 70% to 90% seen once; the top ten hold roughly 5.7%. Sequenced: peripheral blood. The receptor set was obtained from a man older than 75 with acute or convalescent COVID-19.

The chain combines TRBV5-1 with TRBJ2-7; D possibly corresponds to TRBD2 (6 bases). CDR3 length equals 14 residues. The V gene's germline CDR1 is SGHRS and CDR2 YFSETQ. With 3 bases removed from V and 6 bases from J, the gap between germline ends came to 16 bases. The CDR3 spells CASSSLGGFFEQYF. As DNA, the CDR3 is TGCGCCAGCAGCTCGCTTGGGGGGTTCTTCGAGCAGTACTTC.

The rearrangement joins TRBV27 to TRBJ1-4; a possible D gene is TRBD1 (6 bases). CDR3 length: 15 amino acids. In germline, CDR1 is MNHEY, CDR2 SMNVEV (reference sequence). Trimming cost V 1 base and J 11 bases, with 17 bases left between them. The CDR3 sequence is CASSLYRAPVGKLFF. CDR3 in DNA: TGTGCCAGCAGTTTATACAGGGCCCCCGTCGGGAAACTGTTTTTT.

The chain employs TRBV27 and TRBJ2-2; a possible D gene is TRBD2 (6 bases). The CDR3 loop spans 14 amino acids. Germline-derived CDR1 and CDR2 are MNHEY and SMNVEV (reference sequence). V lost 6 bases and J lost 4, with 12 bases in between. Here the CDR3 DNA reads TGTGCCAGCAGGGCGGGACTTTCCACCGGGGAGCTGTTTTTT. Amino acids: CASRAGLSTGELFF.

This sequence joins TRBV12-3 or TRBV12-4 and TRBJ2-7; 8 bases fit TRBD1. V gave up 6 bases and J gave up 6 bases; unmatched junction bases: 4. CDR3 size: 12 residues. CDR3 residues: CASRPTGGEQYF. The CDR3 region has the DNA TGTGCCAGCAGACCTACAGGGGGCGAGCAGTACTTC.

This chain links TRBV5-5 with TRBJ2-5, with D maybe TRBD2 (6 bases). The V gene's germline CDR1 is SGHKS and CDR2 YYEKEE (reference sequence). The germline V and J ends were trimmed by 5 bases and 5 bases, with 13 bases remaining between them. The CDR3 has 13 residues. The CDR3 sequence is CASSFGRGETQYF. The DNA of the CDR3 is TGTGCCAGCAGTTTTGGCCGGGGGGAGACCCAGTACTTC.

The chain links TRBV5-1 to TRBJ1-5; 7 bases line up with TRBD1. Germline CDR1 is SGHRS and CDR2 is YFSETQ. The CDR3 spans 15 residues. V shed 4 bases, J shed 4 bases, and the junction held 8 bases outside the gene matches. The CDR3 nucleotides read TGCGCCAGCAGCCCCGGGACAGCCCTTAATCAGCCCCAGCATTTT. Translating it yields CASSPGTALNQPQHF.

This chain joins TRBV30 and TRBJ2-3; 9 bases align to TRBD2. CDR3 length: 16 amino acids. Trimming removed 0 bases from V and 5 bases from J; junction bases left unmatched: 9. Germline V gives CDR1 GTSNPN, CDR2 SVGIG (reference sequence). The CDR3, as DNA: TGTGCCTGGAGTGTACGGGTAGCGGGAGATCAAGATACGCAGTATTTT. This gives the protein CAWSVRVAGDQDTQYF.

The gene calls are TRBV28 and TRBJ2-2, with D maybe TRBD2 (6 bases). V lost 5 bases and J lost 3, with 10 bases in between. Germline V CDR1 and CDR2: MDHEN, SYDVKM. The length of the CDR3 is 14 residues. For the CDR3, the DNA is TGTGCCAGCAGTGGCGCGGGGTACACCGGGGAGCTGTTTTTT. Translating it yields CASSGAGYTGELFF.

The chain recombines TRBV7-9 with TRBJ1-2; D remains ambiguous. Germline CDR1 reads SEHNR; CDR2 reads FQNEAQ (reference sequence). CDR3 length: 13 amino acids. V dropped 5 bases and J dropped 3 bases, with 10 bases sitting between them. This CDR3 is CASSTAGYYGYTF. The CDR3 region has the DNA TGTGCCAGCAGCACCGCGGGTTACTATGGCTACACCTTC.

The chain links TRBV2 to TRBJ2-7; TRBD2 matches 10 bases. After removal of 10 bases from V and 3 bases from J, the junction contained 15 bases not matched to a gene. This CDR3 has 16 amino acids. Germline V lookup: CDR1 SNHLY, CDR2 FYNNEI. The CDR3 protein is CATEPSGSRPIYEQYF. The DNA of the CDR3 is TGTGCCACCGAACCTAGCGGGAGTAGGCCTATCTACGAGCAGTACTTC.

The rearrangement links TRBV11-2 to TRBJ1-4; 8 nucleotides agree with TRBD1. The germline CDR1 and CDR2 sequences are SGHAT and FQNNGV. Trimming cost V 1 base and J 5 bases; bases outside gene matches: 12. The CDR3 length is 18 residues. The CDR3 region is CASSLGAGQVARNEKLFF. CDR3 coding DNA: TGTGCCAGCAGCTTAGGCGCGGGACAGGTGGCCAGAAATGAAAAACTGTTTTTT.

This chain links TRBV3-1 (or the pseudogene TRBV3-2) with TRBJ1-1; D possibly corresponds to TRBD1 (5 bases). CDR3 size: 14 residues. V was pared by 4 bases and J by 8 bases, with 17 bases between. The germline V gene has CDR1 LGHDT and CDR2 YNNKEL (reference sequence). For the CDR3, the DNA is TGTGCCAGCAGCCCCCGCTATGGGGGGAACGAAGCTTTCTTT. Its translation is CASSPRYGGNEAFF.

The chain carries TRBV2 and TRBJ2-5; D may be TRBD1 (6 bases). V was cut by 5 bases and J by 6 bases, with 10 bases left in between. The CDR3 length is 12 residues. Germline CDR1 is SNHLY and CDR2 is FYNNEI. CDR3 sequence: CASSPDRQTQYF. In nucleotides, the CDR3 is TGTGCCAGCAGTCCGGACAGACAGACCCAGTACTTC.

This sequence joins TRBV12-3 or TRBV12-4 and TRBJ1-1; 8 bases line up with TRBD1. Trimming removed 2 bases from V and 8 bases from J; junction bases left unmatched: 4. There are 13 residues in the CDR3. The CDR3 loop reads CASSLIDRGEAFF. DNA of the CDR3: TGTGCCAGCAGTTTAATAGACAGGGGAGAAGCTTTCTTT.

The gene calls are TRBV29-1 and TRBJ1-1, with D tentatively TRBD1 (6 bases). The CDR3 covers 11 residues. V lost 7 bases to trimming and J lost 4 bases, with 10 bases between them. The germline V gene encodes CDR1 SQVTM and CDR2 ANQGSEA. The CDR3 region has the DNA TGCAGCGGCACAGGGATCACTGAAGCTTTCTTT. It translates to CSGTGITEAFF. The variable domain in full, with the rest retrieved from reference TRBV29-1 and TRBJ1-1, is SAVISQKPSRDICQRGTSLTIQCQVDSQVTMMFWYRQQPGQSLTLIATANQGSEATYESGFVIDKFPISRPNLTFSTLTVSNMSPEDSSIYLCSGTGITEAFFGQGTRLTVV.

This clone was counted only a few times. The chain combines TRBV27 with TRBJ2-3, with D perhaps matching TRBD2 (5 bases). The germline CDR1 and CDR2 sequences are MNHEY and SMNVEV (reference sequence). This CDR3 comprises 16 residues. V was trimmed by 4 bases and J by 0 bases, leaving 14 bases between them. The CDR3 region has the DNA TGTGCCAGCAGTTCCCCGTCTAGCCGTAGCACAGATACGCAGTATTTT. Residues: CASSSPSSRSTDTQYF.

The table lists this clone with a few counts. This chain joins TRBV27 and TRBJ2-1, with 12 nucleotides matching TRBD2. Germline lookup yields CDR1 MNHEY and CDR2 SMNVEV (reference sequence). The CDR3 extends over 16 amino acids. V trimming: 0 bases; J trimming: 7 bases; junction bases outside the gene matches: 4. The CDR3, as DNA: TGTGCCAGCAGTTTATCCCTAGCGGGAGGGGGAAATGAGCAGTTCTTC. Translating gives CASSLSLAGGGNEQFF.

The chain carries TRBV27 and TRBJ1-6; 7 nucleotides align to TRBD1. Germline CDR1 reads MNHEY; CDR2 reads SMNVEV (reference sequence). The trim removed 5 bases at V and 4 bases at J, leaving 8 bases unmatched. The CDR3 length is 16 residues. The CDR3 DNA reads TGTGCCAGCAGTCCCACAGGGGTATCATATAATTCACCCCTCCACTTT. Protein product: CASSPTGVSYNSPLHF.

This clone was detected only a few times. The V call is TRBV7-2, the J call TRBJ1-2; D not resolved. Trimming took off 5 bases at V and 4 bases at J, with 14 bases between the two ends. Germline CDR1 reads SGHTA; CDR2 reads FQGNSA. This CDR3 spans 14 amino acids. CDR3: CASSAASIRYGYTF. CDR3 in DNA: TGTGCCAGCAGCGCGGCCTCCATCCGCTATGGCTACACCTTC.

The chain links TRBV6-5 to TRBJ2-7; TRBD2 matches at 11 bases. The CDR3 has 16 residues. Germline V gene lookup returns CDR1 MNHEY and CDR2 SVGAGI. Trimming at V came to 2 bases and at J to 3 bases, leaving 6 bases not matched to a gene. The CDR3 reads CASSYRLAGSHYEQYF. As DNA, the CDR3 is TGTGCCAGCAGTTACCGACTAGCGGGATCACACTACGAGCAGTACTTC.

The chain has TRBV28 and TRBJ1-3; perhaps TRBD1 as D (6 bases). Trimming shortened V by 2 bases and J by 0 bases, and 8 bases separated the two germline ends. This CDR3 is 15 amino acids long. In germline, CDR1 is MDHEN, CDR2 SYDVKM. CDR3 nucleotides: TGTGCCAGCAGTTTAGGGACACTCTCTGGAAACACCATATATTTT. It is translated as CASSLGTLSGNTIYF.

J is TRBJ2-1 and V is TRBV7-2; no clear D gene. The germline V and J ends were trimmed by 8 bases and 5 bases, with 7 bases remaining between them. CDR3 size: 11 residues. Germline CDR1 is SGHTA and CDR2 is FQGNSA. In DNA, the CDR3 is TGTGCCAGCCAAAGAGACAATGAGCAGTTCTTC. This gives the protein CASQRDNEQFF.

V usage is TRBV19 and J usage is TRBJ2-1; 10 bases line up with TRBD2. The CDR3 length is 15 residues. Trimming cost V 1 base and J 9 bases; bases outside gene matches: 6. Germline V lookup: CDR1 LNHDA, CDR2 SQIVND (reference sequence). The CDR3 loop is CASSIGLAGAAEQFF. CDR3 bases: TGTGCCAGTAGTATAGGGCTAGCGGGAGCGGCTGAGCAGTTCTTC.

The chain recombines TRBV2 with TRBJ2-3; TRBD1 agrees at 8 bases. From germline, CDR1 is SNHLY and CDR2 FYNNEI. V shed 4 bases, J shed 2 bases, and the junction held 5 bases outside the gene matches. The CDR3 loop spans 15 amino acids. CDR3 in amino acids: CASSVGDRNTDTQYF. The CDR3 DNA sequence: TGTGCCAGCAGTGTCGGGGACAGGAACACAGATACGCAGTATTTT.

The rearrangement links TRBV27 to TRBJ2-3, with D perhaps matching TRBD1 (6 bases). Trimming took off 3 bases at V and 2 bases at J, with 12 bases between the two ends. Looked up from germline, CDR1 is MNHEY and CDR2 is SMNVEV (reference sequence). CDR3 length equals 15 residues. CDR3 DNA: TGTGCCAGCAGTTTGGACTGGGGGCACACAGATACGCAGTATTTT. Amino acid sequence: CASSLDWGHTDTQYF.

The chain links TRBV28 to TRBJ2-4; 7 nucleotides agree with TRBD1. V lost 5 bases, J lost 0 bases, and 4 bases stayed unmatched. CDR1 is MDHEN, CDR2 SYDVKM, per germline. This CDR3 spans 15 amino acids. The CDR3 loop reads CASSPQGLAKNIQYF. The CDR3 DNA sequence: TGTGCCAGCAGTCCACAGGGGCTAGCCAAAAACATTCAGTACTTC.

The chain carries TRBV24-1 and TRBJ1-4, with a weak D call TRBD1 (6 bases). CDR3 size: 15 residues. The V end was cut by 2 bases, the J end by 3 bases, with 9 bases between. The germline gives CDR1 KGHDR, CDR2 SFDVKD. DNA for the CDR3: TGTGCCACCAGTGATTCCGGGGGGCCTAATGAAAAACTGTTTTTT. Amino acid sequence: CATSDSGGPNEKLFF.

The CDR3 spells CASSIRDRRDYGYTF. The CDR3 DNA reads as TGTGCCAGTAGTATAAGGGACAGAAGGGACTATGGCTACACCTTC. V gene TRBV19 combines with J gene TRBJ1-2; 7 bases are a match to TRBD1. J gave up 3 bases and V 2 bases, and 6 bases lay outside the gene matches. Germline V lookup: CDR1 LNHDA, CDR2 SQIVND (reference sequence). This CDR3 has 15 amino acids. Filled out from reference TRBV19 and TRBJ1-2, the complete variable domain reads DGGITQSPKYLFRKEGQNVTLSCEQNLNHDAMYWYRQDPGQGLRLIYYSQIVNDFQKGDIAEGYSVSREKKESFPLTVTSAQKNPTAFYLCASSIRDRRDYGYTFGSGTRLTVV.